A selection of T cell receptor beta chains follows, all from one sample in a study of blood T cell repertoires in COVID-19. Sequenced by immunoSEQ multiplex PCR; TCRdb stores in-frame clones only, minus some. The repertoire holds just over 90,000 clones, with roughly 88% as singletons. The sample consisted of peripheral blood. These receptors were collected from a human donor with active COVID-19. The donor label of this sample is uncertain. The CDR3 runs from the conserved cysteine through the conserved F or W. Each record gives: clone size, J gene, V gene, D gene, CDR3 protein, CDR3 DNA. The D gene is left open where the match is weak. The size field is filled for only some rows; it gives once, few, many or a size class.

clone size: NA
J gene: TRBJ1-5
V gene: TRBV6-5
D gene: NA
CDR3 protein: CASRWGGQPQHF
CDR3 DNA: TGTGCCAGCAGGTGGGGAGGCCAGCCCCAGCATTTT

clone size: NA
J gene: TRBJ2-1
V gene: TRBV11-2
D gene: NA
CDR3 protein: CASSSTGIEQFF
CDR3 DNA: TGTGCCAGCAGCTCAACGGGTATTGAGCAGTTCTTC

clone size: NA
J gene: TRBJ1-3
V gene: TRBV18
D gene: NA
CDR3 protein: CASSPPAPRNTIYF
CDR3 DNA: TGTGCCAGCTCACCACCGGCACCCCGAAACACCATATATTTT

clone size: NA
J gene: TRBJ2-7
V gene: TRBV19
D gene: TRBD1
CDR3 protein: CASSIPPGQGSYEQYF
CDR3 DNA: TGTGCCAGTAGTATCCCCCCCGGACAGGGCTCCTACGAGCAGTACTTC

clone size: few
J gene: TRBJ2-2
V gene: TRBV7-7
D gene: NA
CDR3 protein: CASSSGGGELFF
CDR3 DNA: TGTGCTAGCAGTTCGGGTGGCGGGGAGCTGTTTTTT

clone size: NA
J gene: TRBJ2-1
V gene: TRBV11-2
D gene: NA
CDR3 protein: CASSSNAPAGWNEQFF
CDR3 DNA: TGTGCCAGCAGCTCCAACGCCCCGGCAGGGTGGAATGAGCAGTTCTTC

clone size: NA
J gene: TRBJ1-4
V gene: TRBV6-6
D gene: NA
CDR3 protein: CASSYGVEVEKLFF
CDR3 DNA: TGTGCCAGCAGTTACGGGGTGGAGGTTGAAAAACTGTTTTTT

clone size: few
J gene: TRBJ2-7
V gene: TRBV19
D gene: TRBD1
CDR3 protein: CASSPAGGAPSYEQYF
CDR3 DNA: TGTGCCAGTAGTCCGGCAGGGGGAGCCCCTTCCTACGAGCAGTACTTC

clone size: NA
J gene: TRBJ1-2
V gene: TRBV6-6
D gene: TRBD1
CDR3 protein: CASSYRRQGEGGYTF
CDR3 DNA: TGTGCCAGCAGTTACCGCCGACAGGGCGAGGGTGGCTACACCTTC

clone size: NA
J gene: TRBJ2-5
V gene: TRBV19
D gene: NA
CDR3 protein: CASSTYHQETQYF
CDR3 DNA: TGTGCCAGTAGTACCTACCACCAAGAGACCCAGTACTTC

clone size: NA
J gene: TRBJ2-3
V gene: TRBV10-3
D gene: TRBD2
CDR3 protein: CAISLAGGPSTDTQYF
CDR3 DNA: TGTGCCATCAGTCTAGCGGGGGGCCCTAGCACAGATACGCAGTATTTT

clone size: NA
J gene: TRBJ1-5
V gene: TRBV6-5
D gene: TRBD1
CDR3 protein: CASRTGGRSNQPQHF
CDR3 DNA: TGTGCCAGCAGAACAGGGGGCCGAAGTAATCAGCCCCAGCATTTT

clone size: NA
J gene: TRBJ2-5
V gene: TRBV11-2
D gene: TRBD1
CDR3 protein: CASSLVQGTGETQYF
CDR3 DNA: TGTGCCAGCAGCTTAGTGCAGGGGACAGGAGAGACCCAGTACTTC

clone size: NA
J gene: TRBJ2-1
V gene: TRBV15
D gene: NA
CDR3 protein: CATSRLPPGLGYNEQFF
CDR3 DNA: TGTGCCACCAGCAGACTACCTCCGGGTCTAGGTTACAATGAGCAGTTCTTC

clone size: NA
J gene: TRBJ1-2
V gene: TRBV9
D gene: NA
CDR3 protein: CASSVAHGQLYGYTF
CDR3 DNA: TGTGCCAGCAGCGTAGCGCACGGACAGCTCTATGGCTACACCTTC

clone size: NA
J gene: TRBJ2-7
V gene: TRBV9
D gene: TRBD2
CDR3 protein: CASSVLAGGAEQYF
CDR3 DNA: TGTGCCAGCAGCGTATTAGCGGGGGGGGCCGAGCAGTACTTC

clone size: NA
J gene: TRBJ2-1
V gene: TRBV10-3
D gene: TRBD2
CDR3 protein: CAISPGGEAYNEQFF
CDR3 DNA: TGTGCCATCAGCCCCGGGGGGGAGGCCTACAATGAGCAGTTCTTC

clone size: NA
J gene: TRBJ2-5
V gene: TRBV7-2
D gene: NA
CDR3 protein: CASSLGGQYQETQYF
CDR3 DNA: TGTGCCAGCAGCTTAGGAGGACAGTACCAAGAGACCCAGTACTTC

clone size: NA
J gene: TRBJ1-6
V gene: TRBV4-1
D gene: TRBD1
CDR3 protein: CASSPVGGQGPNSPLHF
CDR3 DNA: TGCGCCAGCAGCCCGGTTGGTGGACAGGGGCCTAATTCACCCCTCCACTTT

clone size: NA
J gene: TRBJ1-5
V gene: TRBV7-8
D gene: NA
CDR3 protein: CASSSSQGAKDF
CDR3 DNA: TGTGCCAGCAGCTCTTCACAGGGAGCCAAGGATTTT

clone size: once
J gene: TRBJ1-2
V gene: TRBV4-3
D gene: TRBD1
CDR3 protein: CASSQGQQGYGYTF
CDR3 DNA: TGCGCCAGCAGCCAAGGGCAACAGGGGTATGGCTACACCTTC

clone size: NA
J gene: TRBJ2-5
V gene: TRBV4-3
D gene: NA
CDR3 protein: CASSQDLMREETQYF
CDR3 DNA: TGCGCCAGCAGCCAAGATCTGATGAGGGAAGAGACCCAGTACTTC

clone size: NA
J gene: TRBJ2-1
V gene: TRBV28
D gene: TRBD2
CDR3 protein: CASSFRVAGDYNEQFF
CDR3 DNA: TGTGCCAGCAGTTTCCGGGTAGCGGGGGACTACAATGAGCAGTTCTTC

clone size: NA
J gene: TRBJ2-1
V gene: TRBV28
D gene: NA
CDR3 protein: CASGGDSGFF
CDR3 DNA: TGTGCCTCCGGGGGGGACAGCGGGTTCTTC

clone size: NA
J gene: TRBJ1-6
V gene: TRBV7-6
D gene: NA
CDR3 protein: CASSLEGYRNSPLHF
CDR3 DNA: TGTGCCAGCAGCTTAGAGGGGTACCGTAATTCACCCCTCCACTTT

clone size: NA
J gene: TRBJ2-1
V gene: TRBV21-1
D gene: NA
CDR3 protein: CASSNLSAGYPYNEQFF
CDR3 DNA: TGTGCCAGCAGCAATCTATCAGCGGGGTACCCATACAATGAGCAGTTCTTC

clone size: NA
J gene: TRBJ2-3
V gene: TRBV7-6
D gene: TRBD1
CDR3 protein: CASSIRQGAGDTQYF
CDR3 DNA: TGTGCCAGCAGCATTCGACAGGGGGCAGGAGATACGCAGTATTTT

clone size: NA
J gene: TRBJ2-7
V gene: TRBV13
D gene: TRBD1
CDR3 protein: CASSSTGAPLTSYEQYF
CDR3 DNA: TGTGCCAGCAGCTCGACAGGGGCGCCCCTGACCTCCTACGAGCAGTACTTC

clone size: NA
J gene: TRBJ2-7
V gene: TRBV4-2
D gene: NA
CDR3 protein: CASSQDIRSYEQYF
CDR3 DNA: TGTGCCAGCAGCCAAGATATTCGCTCCTACGAGCAGTACTTC

clone size: NA
J gene: TRBJ2-1
V gene: TRBV11-2
D gene: NA
CDR3 protein: CASSLPSSYNEQFF
CDR3 DNA: TGTGCCAGCAGCTTACCGAGCTCCTACAATGAGCAGTTCTTC

clone size: NA
J gene: TRBJ2-7
V gene: TRBV2
D gene: TRBD1
CDR3 protein: CASSLDRGLGEQYF
CDR3 DNA: TGTGCCAGCAGTCTCGACAGGGGGCTCGGCGAGCAGTACTTC

clone size: NA
J gene: TRBJ2-3
V gene: TRBV6-5
D gene: TRBD1
CDR3 protein: CASSYSNRGRDTQYF
CDR3 DNA: TGTGCCAGCAGTTACTCGAACAGGGGGCGAGATACGCAGTATTTT

clone size: NA
J gene: TRBJ2-5
V gene: TRBV6-5
D gene: NA
CDR3 protein: CASSFSSFQETQYF
CDR3 DNA: TGTGCCAGCAGTTTTTCTAGTTTCCAAGAGACCCAGTACTTC

clone size: NA
J gene: TRBJ2-2
V gene: TRBV2
D gene: TRBD1
CDR3 protein: CASSASTPGQGATGELFF
CDR3 DNA: TGTGCCAGCAGCGCATCCACCCCGGGACAGGGTGCAACCGGGGAGCTGTTTTTT

clone size: NA
J gene: TRBJ2-1
V gene: TRBV27
D gene: NA
CDR3 protein: CASSLRGGSSSYNEQFF
CDR3 DNA: TGTGCCAGCAGTTTAAGGGGGGGGAGTAGCTCCTACAATGAGCAGTTCTTC

clone size: NA
J gene: TRBJ2-3
V gene: TRBV11-3
D gene: TRBD1
CDR3 protein: CASSFRGRGDTQYF
CDR3 DNA: TGTGCCAGCAGCTTTAGGGGGCGCGGGGATACGCAGTATTTT

clone size: NA
J gene: TRBJ2-1
V gene: TRBV7-2
D gene: NA
CDR3 protein: CASSPPGHRGNEQFF
CDR3 DNA: TGTGCCAGCAGCCCCCCGGGCCACAGAGGGAATGAGCAGTTCTTC

clone size: NA
J gene: TRBJ2-7
V gene: TRBV3-1/TRBV3-2
D gene: TRBD2
CDR3 protein: CASSQGLADYEQYF
CDR3 DNA: TGTGCCAGCAGCCAAGGCCTAGCGGACTACGAGCAGTACTTC

clone size: NA
J gene: TRBJ1-6
V gene: TRBV14
D gene: TRBD1
CDR3 protein: CASRGQLISPLHF
CDR3 DNA: TGTGCCAGCAGGGGACAGTTAATTTCACCCCTCCACTTT

clone size: few
J gene: TRBJ2-2
V gene: TRBV27
D gene: NA
CDR3 protein: CASRRQETGELFF
CDR3 DNA: TGTGCCAGCAGAAGACAAGAAACCGGGGAGCTGTTTTTT

clone size: few
J gene: TRBJ1-6
V gene: TRBV7-9
D gene: NA
CDR3 protein: CASSLLSGVNSPLHF
CDR3 DNA: TGTGCCAGCAGCTTATTATCAGGGGTAAATTCACCCCTCCACTTT